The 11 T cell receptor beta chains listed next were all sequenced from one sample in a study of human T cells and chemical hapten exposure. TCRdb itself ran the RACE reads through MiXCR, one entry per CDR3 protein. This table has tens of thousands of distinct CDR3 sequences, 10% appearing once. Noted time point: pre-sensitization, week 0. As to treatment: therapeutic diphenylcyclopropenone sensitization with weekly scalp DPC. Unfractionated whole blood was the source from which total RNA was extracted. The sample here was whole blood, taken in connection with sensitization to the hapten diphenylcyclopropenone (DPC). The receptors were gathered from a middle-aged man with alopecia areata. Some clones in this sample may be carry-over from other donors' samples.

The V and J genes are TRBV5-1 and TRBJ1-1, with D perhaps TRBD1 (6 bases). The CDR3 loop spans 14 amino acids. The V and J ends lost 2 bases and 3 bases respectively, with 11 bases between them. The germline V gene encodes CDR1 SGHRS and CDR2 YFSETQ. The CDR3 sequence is CASSFGGRDTEAFF. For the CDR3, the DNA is TGCGCCAGCAGCTTCGGGGGGCGGGACACTGAAGCTTTCTTT.

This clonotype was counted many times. CDR3 loop: CASSQGQGNQPQHF. CDR3 coding DNA: TGTGCCAGCTCACAGGGACAGGGCAATCAGCCCCAGCATTTT. The V gene is TRBV18, the J gene TRBJ1-5; 8 nucleotides align to TRBD1. Germline values: CDR1 KGHSH, CDR2 LQKENI. The ends lost 4 bases at V and 2 bases at J; junction bases unmatched: 1. The CDR3 is made up of 14 amino acids.

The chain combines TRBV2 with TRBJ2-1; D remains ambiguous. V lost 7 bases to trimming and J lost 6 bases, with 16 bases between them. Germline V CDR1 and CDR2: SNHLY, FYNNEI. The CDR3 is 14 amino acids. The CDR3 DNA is TGTGCCAGCAAACCGGGCCCTTTGGGCAATGAGCAGTTCTTC. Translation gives CASKPGPLGNEQFF.

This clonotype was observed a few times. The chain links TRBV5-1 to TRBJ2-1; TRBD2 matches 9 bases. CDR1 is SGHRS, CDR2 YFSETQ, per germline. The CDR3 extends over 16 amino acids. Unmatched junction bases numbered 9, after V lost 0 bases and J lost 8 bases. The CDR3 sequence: CASSLGAGGPGYEQFF. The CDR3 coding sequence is TGCGCCAGCAGCTTGGGGGCGGGAGGGCCAGGTTATGAGCAGTTCTTC.

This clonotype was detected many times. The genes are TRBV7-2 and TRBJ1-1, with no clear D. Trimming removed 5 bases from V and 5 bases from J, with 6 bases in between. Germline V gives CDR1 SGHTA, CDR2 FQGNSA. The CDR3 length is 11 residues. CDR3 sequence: CASSLGTEAFF. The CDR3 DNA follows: TGTGCCAGCAGCCTAGGGACTGAAGCTTTCTTT.

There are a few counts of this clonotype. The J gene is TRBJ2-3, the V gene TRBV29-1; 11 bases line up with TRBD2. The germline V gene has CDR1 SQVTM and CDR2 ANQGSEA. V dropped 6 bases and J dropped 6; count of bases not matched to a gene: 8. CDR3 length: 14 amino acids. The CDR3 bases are TGCAGCGTCGATAGCGGGAGGGCGGGGGATACGCAGTATTTT. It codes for CSVDSGRAGDTQYF.

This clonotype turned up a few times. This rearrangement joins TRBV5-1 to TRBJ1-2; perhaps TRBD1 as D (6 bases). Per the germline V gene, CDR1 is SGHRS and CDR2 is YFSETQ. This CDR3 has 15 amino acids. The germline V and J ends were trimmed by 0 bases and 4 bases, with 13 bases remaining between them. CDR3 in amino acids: CASSLGQDLGYGYTF. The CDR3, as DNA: TGCGCCAGCAGCTTGGGACAGGATCTAGGCTATGGCTACACCTTC.

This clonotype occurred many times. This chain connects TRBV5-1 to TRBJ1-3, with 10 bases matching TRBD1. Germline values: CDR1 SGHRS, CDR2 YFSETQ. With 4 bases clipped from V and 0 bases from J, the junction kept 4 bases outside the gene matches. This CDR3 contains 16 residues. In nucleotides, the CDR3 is TGCGCCAGCAGCACGGACAGGGGGAGCTCTGGAAACACCATATATTTT. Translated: CASSTDRGSSGNTIYF.

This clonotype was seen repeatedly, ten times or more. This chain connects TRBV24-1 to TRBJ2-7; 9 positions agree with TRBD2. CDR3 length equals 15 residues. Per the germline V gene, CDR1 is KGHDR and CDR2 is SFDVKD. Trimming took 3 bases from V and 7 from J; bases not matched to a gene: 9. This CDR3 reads CATSDSGRPSREQYF. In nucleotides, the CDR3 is TGTGCCACCAGTGATAGCGGGAGGCCCTCTCGAGAGCAGTACTTC.

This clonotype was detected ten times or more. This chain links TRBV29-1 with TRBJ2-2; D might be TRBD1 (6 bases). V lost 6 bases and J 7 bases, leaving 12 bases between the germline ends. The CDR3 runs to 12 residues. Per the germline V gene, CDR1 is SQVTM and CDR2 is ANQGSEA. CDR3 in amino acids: CSVGQSGGELFF. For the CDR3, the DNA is TGCAGCGTAGGACAGTCCGGCGGGGAGCTGTTTTTT.

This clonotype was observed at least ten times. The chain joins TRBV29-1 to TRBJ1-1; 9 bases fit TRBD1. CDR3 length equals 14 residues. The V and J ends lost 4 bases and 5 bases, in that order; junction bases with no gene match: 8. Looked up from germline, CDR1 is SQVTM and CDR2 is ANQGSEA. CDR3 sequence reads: CSVGRTGARTEAFF. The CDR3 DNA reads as TGCAGCGTTGGGCGGACAGGGGCAAGGACTGAAGCTTTCTTT.